The 11 T cell receptor beta chains listed next were all sequenced from one sample in a study of radiation and T cells in renal cell carcinoma. Time point in this sample: baseline pretreatment blood. Treatment in this sample: 15 Gy SBRT to primary tumor, nephrectomy 4 weeks later. Sequencing used immunoSEQ multiplex PCR; TCRdb keeps in-frame clones, though not all of them. Here the sample spans 150,000 or so clones, 88% being singletons. The source material was blood, sampled from a patient whose treatment included radiotherapy and nephrectomy. These TCRs come from a woman in her 70s with renal cell carcinoma.

The V and J genes are TRBV28 and TRBJ2-2, with D perhaps TRBD1 (6 bases). Between the trimmed V and J ends, which lost 2 bases and 3 bases, there was a span of 7 bases. CDR1 and CDR2 (germline): MDHEN, SYDVKM. CDR3 size: 14 residues. In nucleotides, the CDR3 is TGTGCCAGCAGTTTAGGGGGCGACACCGGGGAGCTGTTTTTT. Translation gives CASSLGGDTGELFF.

The V call is TRBV5-8, the J call TRBJ1-4, with a possible D match to TRBD1 (5 bases). The CDR3 length is 15 residues. Germline V CDR1 and CDR2: SGHTS, YDEGEE. Trimming left V 6 bases short and J 4 bases short, with 16 bases between. CDR3 bases: TGTGCCAGCAAGACGGGGGGTTGGCGTAATGAAAAACTGTTTTTT. Protein product: CASKTGGWRNEKLFF.

This clone was picked up one time. This CDR3 is CASSLMGARNQPQHF. CDR3 nucleotide sequence: TGTGCCAGCAGCTTAATGGGGGCGCGGAATCAGCCCCAGCATTTT. J is TRBJ1-5 and V is TRBV7-9, with D perhaps TRBD1 (6 bases). This CDR3 comprises 15 residues. The germline V gene has CDR1 SEHNR and CDR2 FQNEAQ (reference sequence). V was cut by 2 bases and J by 4 bases, with 12 bases left in between.

The rearrangement links TRBV11-3 to TRBJ2-1, with 13 bases lining up with TRBD2. CDR1 is SGHNT, CDR2 YENEEA, per germline. This CDR3 has 17 amino acids. V lost 1 base and J lost 6; bases outside the gene matches: 6. The CDR3 coding sequence is TGTGCCAGCAGCTTAGTGGGGACTAGCGGGGCCTTCAATGAGCAGTTCTTC. Protein product: CASSLVGTSGAFNEQFF.

The chain carries TRBV30 and TRBJ1-6, with 8 bases matching TRBD1. V shed 3 bases and J 8 bases; nucleotides not matched to a gene: 3. The CDR3 consists of 13 residues. From germline, CDR1 is GTSNPN and CDR2 SVGIG (reference sequence). This chain's CDR3 is CAWRDRADSPLHF. The CDR3 DNA sequence: TGTGCCTGGAGGGACAGGGCGGATTCACCCCTCCACTTT.

The gene calls are TRBV6-5 and TRBJ2-7; 9 nucleotides agree with TRBD2. The J segment lost 4 bases and the V segment lost 0 bases, leaving 7 bases of the junction unmatched. This CDR3 has 16 amino acids. Looked up from germline, CDR1 is MNHEY and CDR2 is SVGAGI. Written as DNA, the CDR3 is TGTGCCAGCAGTTACTCAGGGCCCAGCGGGGGGTACGAGCAGTACTTC. Its translation: CASSYSGPSGGYEQYF.

The genes are TRBV9 and TRBJ1-5; no firm D call. Per the germline V gene, CDR1 is SGDLS and CDR2 is YYNGEE. The CDR3 extends over 12 amino acids. With 1 base removed from V and 5 bases from J, the gap between germline ends came to 4 bases. Here the CDR3 reads CASSVRDQPQHF. The CDR3 DNA reads TGTGCCAGCAGCGTAAGAGATCAGCCCCAGCATTTT.

The chain employs TRBV14 and TRBJ2-3; 10 bases fit TRBD1. V lost 0 bases, J lost 4 bases, and 10 bases stayed unmatched. The germline V gene has CDR1 SGHDN and CDR2 FVKESK. The length of the CDR3 is 18 residues. This chain's CDR3 is CASSQDLRQGAQADTQYF. CDR3 in DNA: TGTGCCAGCAGCCAAGATCTAAGACAGGGGGCGCAGGCAGATACGCAGTATTTT.

J is TRBJ2-7 and V is TRBV27, with TRBD1 matching over 10 bases. Germline CDR1 is MNHEY and CDR2 is SMNVEV (reference sequence). CDR3 size: 16 residues. J lost 6 bases, V lost 4 bases, and 12 bases had no gene match. For the CDR3, the DNA is TGTGCCAGCAGTTGGGACAGGGGAAGGGCCCGCGGCGAGCAGTACTTC. Protein product: CASSWDRGRARGEQYF.

The V gene is TRBV6-6, the J gene TRBJ2-2; D gene ambiguous. The germline V gene has CDR1 MNHNY and CDR2 SVGAGI (reference sequence). The length of the CDR3 is 14 residues. Trimming removed 6 bases from V and 2 bases from J, with 10 bases in between. The CDR3 sequence is CASRPDPNTGELFF. In nucleotides, the CDR3 is TGTGCCAGCAGACCGGACCCAAACACCGGGGAGCTGTTTTTT.

This sequence joins TRBV6-1 and TRBJ1-3; D might be TRBD1 (6 bases). Germline V gene data show CDR1 as MNHNS and CDR2 as SASEGT. The V and J ends lost 8 bases and 2 bases respectively, with 13 bases between them. This CDR3 spans 14 amino acids. As DNA, the CDR3 is TGTGCCAGCCTGACAGGAGGAGCTGGAAACACCATATATTTT. Protein product: CASLTGGAGNTIYF.